This T cell receptor beta chain was captured in a study of blood T cell repertoires in COVID-19 (TCRdb year 2020). General notes on the study: The collaborator samples originated in the United States, Italy and Spain and spanned the acute and convalescent phases of COVID-19. Samples were obtained from the ongoing ImmuneRACE study (first 160 participants) and from some 1,200 subjects provided by 6 global collaborators. Sample metadata almost always included a de-identified subject ID, COVID-19 status, age in years and sex. The prospective study material was composed of cDNA or gDNA derived from T cells, B-cell-depleted T cells, or PBMCs. Subjects who had been exposed to COVID-19, were actively infected with it, or had recovered from it provided the deeply sampled blood TCRbeta repertoires that made up the dataset. Where available, HLA class I and class II types were taken from metadata supplied by the sample provider and were not determined by assay-based typing. The repertoires were released in a freely available public database meant as a resource for research on the immune response to SARS-CoV-2. General conclusions and limits of the study: The quantity of clinical and demographic metadata differed by source and by participant and was supplied without curation.

Concerning this clone itself: Its antigen is currently not known. Within one base of it there is no much larger clone, and no base qualities were kept.

CDR1 is given as SGHTA and CDR2 as FQGNSA, both from the germline V gene. The CDR3 runs 12 amino acids, cysteine and phenylalanine included. This entry keeps only the CDR3 DNA: 36 bases, framed from base 1. Between the V and J ends, shortened by 5 bases and 12 bases respectively, the junction contains 14 bases. The immunoSEQ Assay, a bias-controlled multiplex PCR, was used to amplify TCRbeta CDR3 regions from genomic DNA. Turning to the authors' computational methods: The number of nucleated cells in each sample was estimated by amplification of reference gene primers within the assay. To quantify the absolute abundance of each unique TCRbeta CDR3 rearrangement, sequence reads were collapsed and filtered. For each sample, productive Simpson clonality was calculated as the square root of Simpson's diversity index across productive rearrangements. TCRdb limited this immuneACCESS table to in-frame rearrangements with V and J called. A share of clones is missing; checked studies link under half to unresolved V genes, and the rest is unexplained. The V and J calls and the clone size are those of that table, but D and trimming were determined from the DNA. The sample data list roughly 34,000 clones, and about 90% of these were observed just once. The ten largest account for 15% to 20% of the sample.

The collaborating institutions used their own protocols to collect whole blood in K2EDTA tubes. For TCRbeta analysis, collaborators shipped samples as frozen whole blood, isolated PBMCs, or DNA extracted from either of those sample types. The chain is assembled from TRBV7-2 and TRBJ2-1, with the D gene not confidently named. The clonotype comes from a man aged 80 or over with acute or convalescent COVID-19. Sequenced input: peripheral blood. The DNA sequence is as follows: TGTGCCAGCAGCGAGACCGGGTTAGGGCAGTTCTTC. Its translation is CASSETGLGQFF.